The clone carrying this T cell receptor beta chain has ten or more counts. The antigen remains unidentified. The data originate from a study of liver allograft versus peripheral blood T cells. Study summary: The authors compared T cell receptor repertoires in transplanted livers with recipients' peripheral blood repertoires. Study conclusions and caveats: Peripheral blood reportedly held T cell receptor repertoires that differed from those inside liver allografts.

Unmatched junction bases numbered 10, after V lost 4 bases and J lost 6 bases. Germline V gives CDR1 LNHDA, CDR2 SQIVND (reference sequence). The CDR3 consists of 18 residues. TCRdb analysed the reads with MiXCR anew, one entry per CDR3 protein. The sample gives roughly 5,000 distinct CDR3 sequences, about 18% of which show up once; about 10% is in the top ten. This clonotype was obtained from a human patient who had a liver transplant. Part of the T cells may come from the graft donor. The chain has TRBV19 and TRBJ2-6; 12 nucleotides match TRBD2. The CDR3 DNA reads as TGTGCCAGTAGTAACCCTCTAGCGGGAGGGCTGTCGGCCAACGTCCTGACTTTC. Amino acid sequence: CASSNPLAGGLSANVLTF.